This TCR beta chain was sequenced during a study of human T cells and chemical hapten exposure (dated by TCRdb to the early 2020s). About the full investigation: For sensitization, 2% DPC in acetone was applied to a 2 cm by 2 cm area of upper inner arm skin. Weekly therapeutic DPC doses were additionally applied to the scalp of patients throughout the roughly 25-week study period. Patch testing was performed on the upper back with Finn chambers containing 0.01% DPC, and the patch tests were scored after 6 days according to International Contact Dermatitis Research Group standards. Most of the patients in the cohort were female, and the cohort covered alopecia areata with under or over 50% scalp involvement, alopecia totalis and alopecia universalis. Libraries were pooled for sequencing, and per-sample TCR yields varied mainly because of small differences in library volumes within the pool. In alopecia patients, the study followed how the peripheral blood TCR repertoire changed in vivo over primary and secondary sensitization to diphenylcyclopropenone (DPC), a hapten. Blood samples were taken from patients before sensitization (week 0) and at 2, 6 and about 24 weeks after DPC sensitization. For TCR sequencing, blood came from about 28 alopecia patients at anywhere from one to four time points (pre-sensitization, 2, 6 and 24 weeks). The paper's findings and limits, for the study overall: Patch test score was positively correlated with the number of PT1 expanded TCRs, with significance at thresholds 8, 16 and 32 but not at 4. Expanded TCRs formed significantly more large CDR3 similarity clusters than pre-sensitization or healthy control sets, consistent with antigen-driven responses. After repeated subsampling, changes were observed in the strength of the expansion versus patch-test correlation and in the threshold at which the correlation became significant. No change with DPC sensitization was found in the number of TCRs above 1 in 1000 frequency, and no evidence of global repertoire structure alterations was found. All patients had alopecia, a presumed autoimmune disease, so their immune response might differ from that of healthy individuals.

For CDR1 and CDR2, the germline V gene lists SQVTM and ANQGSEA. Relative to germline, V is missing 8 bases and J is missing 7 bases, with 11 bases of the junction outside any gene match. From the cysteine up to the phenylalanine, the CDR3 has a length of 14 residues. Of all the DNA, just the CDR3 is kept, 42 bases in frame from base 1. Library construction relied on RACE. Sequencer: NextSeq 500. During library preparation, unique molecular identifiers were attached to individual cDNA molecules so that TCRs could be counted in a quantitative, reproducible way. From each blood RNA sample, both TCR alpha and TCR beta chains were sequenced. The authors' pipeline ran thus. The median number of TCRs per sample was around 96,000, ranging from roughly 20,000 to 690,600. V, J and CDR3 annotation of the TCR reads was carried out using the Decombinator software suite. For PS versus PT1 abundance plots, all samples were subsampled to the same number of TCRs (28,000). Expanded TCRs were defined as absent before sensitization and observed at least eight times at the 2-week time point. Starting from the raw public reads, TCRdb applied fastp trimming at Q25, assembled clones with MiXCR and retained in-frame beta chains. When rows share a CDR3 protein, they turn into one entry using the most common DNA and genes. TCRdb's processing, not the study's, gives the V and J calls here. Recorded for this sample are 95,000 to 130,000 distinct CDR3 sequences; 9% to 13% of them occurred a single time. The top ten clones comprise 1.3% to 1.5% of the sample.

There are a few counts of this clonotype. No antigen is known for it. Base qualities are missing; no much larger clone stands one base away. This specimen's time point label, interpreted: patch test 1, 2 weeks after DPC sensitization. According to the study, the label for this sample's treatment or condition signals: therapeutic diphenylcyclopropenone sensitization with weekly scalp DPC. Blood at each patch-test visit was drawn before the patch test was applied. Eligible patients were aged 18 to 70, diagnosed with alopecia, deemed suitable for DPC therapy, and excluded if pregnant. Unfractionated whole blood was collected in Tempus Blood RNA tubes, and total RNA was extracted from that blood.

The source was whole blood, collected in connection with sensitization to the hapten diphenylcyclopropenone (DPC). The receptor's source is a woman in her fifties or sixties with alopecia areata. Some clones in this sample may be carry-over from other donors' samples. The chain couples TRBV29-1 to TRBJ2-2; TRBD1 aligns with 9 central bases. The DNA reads TGCAGCACACACGGGACAGGGTCCGGCGGGGAGCTGTTTTTT. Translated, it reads CSTHGTGSGGELFF.